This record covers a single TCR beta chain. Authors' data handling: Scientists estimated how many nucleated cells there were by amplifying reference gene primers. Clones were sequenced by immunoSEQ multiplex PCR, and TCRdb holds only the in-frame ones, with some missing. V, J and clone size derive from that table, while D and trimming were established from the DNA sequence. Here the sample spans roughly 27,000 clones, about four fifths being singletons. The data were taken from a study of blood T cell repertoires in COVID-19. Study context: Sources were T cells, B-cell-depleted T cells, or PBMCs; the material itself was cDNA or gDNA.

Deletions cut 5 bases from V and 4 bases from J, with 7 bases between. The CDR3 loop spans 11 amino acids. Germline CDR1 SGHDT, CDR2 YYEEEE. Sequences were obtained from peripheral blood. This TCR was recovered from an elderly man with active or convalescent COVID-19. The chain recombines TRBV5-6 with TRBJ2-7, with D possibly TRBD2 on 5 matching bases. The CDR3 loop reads CASSRGYEQYF. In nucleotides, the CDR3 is TGTGCCAGCAGTCGGGGTTACGAGCAGTACTTC.